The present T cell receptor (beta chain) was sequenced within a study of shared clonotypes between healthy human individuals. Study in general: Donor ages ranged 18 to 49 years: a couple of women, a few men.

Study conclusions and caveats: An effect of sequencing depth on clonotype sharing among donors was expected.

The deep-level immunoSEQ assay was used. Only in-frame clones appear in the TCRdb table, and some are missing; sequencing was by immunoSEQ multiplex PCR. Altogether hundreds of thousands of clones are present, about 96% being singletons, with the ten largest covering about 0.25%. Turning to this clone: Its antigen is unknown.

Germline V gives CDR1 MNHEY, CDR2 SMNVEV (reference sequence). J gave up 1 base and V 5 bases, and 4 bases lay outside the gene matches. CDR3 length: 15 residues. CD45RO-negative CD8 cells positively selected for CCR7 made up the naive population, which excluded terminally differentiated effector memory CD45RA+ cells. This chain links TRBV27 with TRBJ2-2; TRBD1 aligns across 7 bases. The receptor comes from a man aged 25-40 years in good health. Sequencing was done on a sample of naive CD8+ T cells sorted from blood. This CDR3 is CASSTGTVNTGELFF. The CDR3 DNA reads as TGTGCCAGCAGTACCGGGACAGTGAACACCGGGGAGCTGTTTTTT.